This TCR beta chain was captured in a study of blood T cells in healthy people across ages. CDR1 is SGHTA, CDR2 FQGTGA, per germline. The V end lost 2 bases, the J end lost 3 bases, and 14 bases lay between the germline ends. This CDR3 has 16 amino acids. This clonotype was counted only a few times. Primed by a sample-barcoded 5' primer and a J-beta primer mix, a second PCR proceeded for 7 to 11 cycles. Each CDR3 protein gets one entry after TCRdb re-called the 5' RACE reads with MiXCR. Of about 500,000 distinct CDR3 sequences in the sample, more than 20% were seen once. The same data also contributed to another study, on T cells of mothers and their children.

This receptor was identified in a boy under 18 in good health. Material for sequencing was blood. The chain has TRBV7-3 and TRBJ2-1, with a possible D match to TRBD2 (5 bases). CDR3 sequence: CASSLDGRAVYNEQFF. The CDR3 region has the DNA TGTGCCAGCAGCTTAGACGGGCGGGCCGTCTACAATGAGCAGTTCTTC.